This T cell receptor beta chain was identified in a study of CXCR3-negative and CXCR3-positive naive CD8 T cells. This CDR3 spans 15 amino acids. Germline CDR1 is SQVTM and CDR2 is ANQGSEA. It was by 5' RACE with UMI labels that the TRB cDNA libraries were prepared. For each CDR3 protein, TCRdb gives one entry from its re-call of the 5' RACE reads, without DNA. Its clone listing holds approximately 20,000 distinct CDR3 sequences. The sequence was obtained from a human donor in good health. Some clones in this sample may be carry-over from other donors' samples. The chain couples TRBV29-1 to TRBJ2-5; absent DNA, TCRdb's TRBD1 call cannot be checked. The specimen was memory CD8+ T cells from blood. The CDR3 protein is CSVGATGGHQETQYF.